This T cell receptor beta chain came from a study of OX40 agonist ivuxolimab in advanced cancers. Regarding the research as a whole: Ivuxolimab, which targeted the costimulatory receptor OX40 (CD134), was an agonistic, fully human IgG2 monoclonal antibody. A male proportion of under 85% and a mean age of about 60 years, ranging from 23 to 79, were recorded for the dose-escalation cohort. Intravenous ivuxolimab was administered to patients every 2 weeks at six dose levels: 0.01, 0.1, 0.3, 1.5, 3 and 10 mg/kg. Peripheral TCRbeta sequencing aimed to test whether ivuxolimab altered TCR sequence diversity and caused clonal T-cell expansion. The monotherapy dose-escalation portion (N ≈ 50 patients) of the phase I ivuxolimab trial is reported in the paper. Prior anti-PD-1, anti-PD-L1 or anti-CTLA-4 therapy was permitted, and approximately 40% of dose-escalation patients had received checkpoint inhibitors. Among the roughly 50 dose-escalation patients, 19 had hepatocellular carcinoma, approximately 15 melanoma, 9 renal cell carcinoma and 9 head and neck cancer. Partial responses occurred in three dose-escalation patients: two with cutaneous melanoma and one with hepatocellular carcinoma. The investigation overall reported the following: On average, CD8+ T cells showed more expanded clones than CD4+ T cells after ivuxolimab. Clonal expansion of both CD4+ and CD8+ blood T cells was observed from baseline to week 6 at doses 0.1 to 3.0 mg/kg. Low levels of normalized T-cell clonal expansion were also seen in some nonresponding patients. In partial responders in the 0.1-3.0 mg/kg groups, normalized peripheral clonal expansion was found to be among the lowest, especially among CD8+ T cells. Which antigens the clonally expanded peripheral T cells were specific for was not determined.

Remarks on this clone: This receptor's antigen is unknown. No much larger clonotype is one base removed from it; base qualities were not supplied.

The trial excluded patients who had a history of autoimmune disease or were on systemic immunosuppression. Peripheral blood for TCR sequencing was drawn from every dose cohort at baseline, at cycle 4 day 1 and at cycle 7 day 1. Samples came from an open-label, multicenter, first-in-human phase I dose-escalation trial of ivuxolimab. Adults with locally advanced or metastatic melanoma, renal cell, hepatocellular, or head and neck squamous cell carcinoma were enrolled in the trial. CD4+ and CD8+ T cells were sorted separately from peripheral blood before TCR sequencing. Genomic DNA was isolated from the sorted cells so that the TCRbeta CDR3 region could be sequenced. The immunoSEQ Assay was used to sequence the TCRbeta CDR3 regions. In its TCRdb copy, this immuneACCESS table keeps in-frame sequences only and misses some clones. Where compared with another copy, unresolved V genes explain less than half of these, and the others have no known cause. This sample has about 100,000 clones in its table, and approximately 90% of those were observed once. The leading ten clones occupy 0.5% to 0.65% of the sample.

V drops 0 bases and J drops 9 bases, leaving 4 bases in between. The cysteine opens and the phenylalanine closes a CDR3 of 11 amino acids. CDR3 DNA is the only sequence kept; it has 33 bases, read in frame from the first base. CDR1 and CDR2, per the germline V gene (reference sequence), are SGHNT and YYREEE. This sequence originates from an adult with an advanced solid tumor such as melanoma, head and neck, liver or kidney cancer. The rearranged chain carries TRBV5-4 and TRBJ2-1, with the D gene not confidently named. The source was CD4+ or CD8+ T cells sorted from blood, collected in a trial of the OX40 agonist ivuxolimab. CDR3 loop: CASSLASEQFF. In nucleotides, the sequence is TGTGCCAGCAGCTTGGCGAGTGAGCAGTTCTTC.